This T cell receptor beta chain was retrieved from a study of shared clonotypes between healthy human individuals. Study-level points and caveats: The represented genetic and exposure-history diversity was limited by the small number of donors. The study sampled only blood, and tissue repertoires likely differ.

Comments on this clone: Its specificity is not known.

CD45RO-negative, CCR7-positively selected cells formed the naive CD8 fraction, excluding terminally differentiated effector memory CD45RA+ cells. After removal of 6 bases from V and 3 bases from J, the junction contained 9 bases not matched to a gene. This CDR3 is 15 amino acids long. The germline V gene encodes CDR1 SEHNR and CDR2 FQNEAQ (reference sequence). Libraries were prepared by immunoSEQ multiplex PCR; TCRdb keeps only in-frame clonotypes and omits some of them. This repertoire shows around 1.9 million clones, 93% found once; its top ten account for around 1.7%. J is TRBJ2-7 and V is TRBV7-9; 9 bases are a match to TRBD1. This clonotype was sampled from a man aged 18 to 29 in good health. Some clones in this sample may be carry-over from other donors' samples. The source material was naive CD8+ T cells from PBMCs. CDR3 residues: CASRTTGGKGYEQYF. The CDR3 region has the DNA TGTGCCAGCAGAACTACAGGGGGCAAGGGCTACGAGCAGTACTTC.